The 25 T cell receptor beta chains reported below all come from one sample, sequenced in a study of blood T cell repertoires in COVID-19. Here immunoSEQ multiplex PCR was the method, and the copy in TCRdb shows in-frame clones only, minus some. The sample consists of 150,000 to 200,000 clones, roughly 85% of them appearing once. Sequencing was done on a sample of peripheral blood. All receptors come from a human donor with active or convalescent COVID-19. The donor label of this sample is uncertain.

CDR3 sequence reads: CASSQAGGNIQYF. The CDR3 coding sequence is TGTGCCAGCAGCCAAGCAGGGGGGAACATTCAGTACTTC. The V and J genes are TRBV14 and TRBJ2-4, with D maybe TRBD1 (7 bases). In germline, CDR1 is SGHDN, CDR2 FVKESK. Trimming shortened V by 1 base and J by 7 bases, and 8 bases separated the two germline ends. The CDR3 consists of 13 residues. The variable domain in full, completed from reference TRBV14 and TRBJ2-4, reads EAGVTQFPSHSVIEKGQTVTLRCDPISGHDNLYWYRRVMGKEIKFLLHFVKESKQDESGMPNNRFLAERTGGTYSTLKVQPAELEDSGVYFCASSQAGGNIQYFGAGTRLSVL.

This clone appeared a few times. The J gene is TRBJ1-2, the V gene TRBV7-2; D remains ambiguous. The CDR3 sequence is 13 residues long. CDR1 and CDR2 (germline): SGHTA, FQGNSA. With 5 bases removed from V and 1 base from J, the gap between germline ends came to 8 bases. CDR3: CASSERDNYGYTF. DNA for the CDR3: TGTGCCAGCAGCGAGAGGGATAACTATGGCTACACCTTC.

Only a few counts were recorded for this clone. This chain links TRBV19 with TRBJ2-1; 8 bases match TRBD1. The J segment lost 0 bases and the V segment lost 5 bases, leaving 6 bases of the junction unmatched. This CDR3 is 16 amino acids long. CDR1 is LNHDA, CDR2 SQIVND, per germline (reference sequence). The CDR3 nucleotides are TGTGCCAGTAGTCAGTATCAGGGGGCCTCCTACAATGAGCAGTTCTTC. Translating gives CASSQYQGASYNEQFF.

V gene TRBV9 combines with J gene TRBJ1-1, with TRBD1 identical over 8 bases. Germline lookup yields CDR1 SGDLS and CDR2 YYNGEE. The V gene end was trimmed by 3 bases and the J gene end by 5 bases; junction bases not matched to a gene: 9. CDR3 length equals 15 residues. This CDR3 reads CASSAQSRGQTEAFF. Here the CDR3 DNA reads TGTGCCAGCAGCGCACAGAGCAGGGGGCAAACTGAAGCTTTCTTT.

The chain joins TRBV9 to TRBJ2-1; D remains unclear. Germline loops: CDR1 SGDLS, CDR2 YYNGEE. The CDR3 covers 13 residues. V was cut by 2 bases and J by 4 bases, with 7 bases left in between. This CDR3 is CASSVSEYNEQFF. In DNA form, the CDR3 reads TGTGCCAGCAGCGTGTCCGAGTACAATGAGCAGTTCTTC.

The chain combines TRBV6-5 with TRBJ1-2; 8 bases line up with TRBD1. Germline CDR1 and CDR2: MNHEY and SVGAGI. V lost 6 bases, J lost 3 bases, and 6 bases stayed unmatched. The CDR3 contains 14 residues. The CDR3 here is CASSRPGGYYGYTF. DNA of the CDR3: TGTGCCAGCAGCCGTCCAGGGGGCTACTATGGCTACACCTTC.

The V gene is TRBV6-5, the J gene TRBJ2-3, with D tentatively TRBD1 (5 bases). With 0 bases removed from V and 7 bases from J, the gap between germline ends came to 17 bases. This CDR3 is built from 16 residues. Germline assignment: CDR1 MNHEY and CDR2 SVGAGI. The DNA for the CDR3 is TGTGCCAGCAGTTACTCGACTCACAGGAGTACGAATACGCAGTATTTT. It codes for CASSYSTHRSTNTQYF.

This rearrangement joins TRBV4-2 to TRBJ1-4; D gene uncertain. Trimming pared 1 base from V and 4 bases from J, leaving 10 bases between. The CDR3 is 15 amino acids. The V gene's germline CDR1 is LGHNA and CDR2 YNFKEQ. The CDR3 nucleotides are TGTGCCAGCAGCCAAGGAGGACTGATTAATGAAAAACTGTTTTTT. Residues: CASSQGGLINEKLFF.

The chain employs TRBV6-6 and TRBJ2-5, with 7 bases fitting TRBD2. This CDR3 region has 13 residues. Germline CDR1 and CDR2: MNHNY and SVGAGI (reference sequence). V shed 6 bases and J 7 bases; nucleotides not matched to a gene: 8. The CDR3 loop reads CASSQTREGTQYF. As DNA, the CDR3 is TGTGCCAGCAGCCAAACTAGGGAGGGGACCCAGTACTTC.

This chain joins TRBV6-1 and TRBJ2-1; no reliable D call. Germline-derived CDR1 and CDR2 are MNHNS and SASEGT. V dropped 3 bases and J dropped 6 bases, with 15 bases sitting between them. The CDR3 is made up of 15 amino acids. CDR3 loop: CASSEGSWQVNEQFF. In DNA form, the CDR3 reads TGTGCCAGCAGTGAGGGCAGTTGGCAGGTCAATGAGCAGTTCTTC.

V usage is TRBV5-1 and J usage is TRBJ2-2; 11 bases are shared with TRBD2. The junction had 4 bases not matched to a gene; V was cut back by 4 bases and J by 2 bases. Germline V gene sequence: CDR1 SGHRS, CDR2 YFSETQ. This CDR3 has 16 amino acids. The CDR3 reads CASSLRLAGNTGELFF. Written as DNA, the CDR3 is TGCGCCAGCAGCCTGCGACTAGCGGGAAACACCGGGGAGCTGTTTTTT.

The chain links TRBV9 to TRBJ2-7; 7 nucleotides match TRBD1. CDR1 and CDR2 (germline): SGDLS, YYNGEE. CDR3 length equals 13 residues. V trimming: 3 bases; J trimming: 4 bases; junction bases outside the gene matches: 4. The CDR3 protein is CASSGGTVYEQYF. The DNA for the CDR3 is TGTGCCAGCAGCGGGGGGACAGTTTACGAGCAGTACTTC.

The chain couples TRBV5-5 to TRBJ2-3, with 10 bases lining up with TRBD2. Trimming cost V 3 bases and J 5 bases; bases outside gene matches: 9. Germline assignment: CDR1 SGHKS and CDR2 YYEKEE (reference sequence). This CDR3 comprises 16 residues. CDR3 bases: TGTGCCAGCAGCTGGACGACTAGCGGGTTTGGAGATACGCAGTATTTT. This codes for CASSWTTSGFGDTQYF.

The CDR3 DNA follows: TGTGCCAGCAGCTTACAGGGGTTGCGCGAAAAACTGTTTTTT. It yields the protein CASSLQGLREKLFF. The chain uses TRBV5-4 and TRBJ1-4, with 7 bases fitting TRBD1. CDR1 is SGHNT, CDR2 YYREEE, per germline (reference sequence). With 2 bases clipped from V and 8 bases from J, the junction kept 6 bases outside the gene matches. CDR3 size: 14 residues.

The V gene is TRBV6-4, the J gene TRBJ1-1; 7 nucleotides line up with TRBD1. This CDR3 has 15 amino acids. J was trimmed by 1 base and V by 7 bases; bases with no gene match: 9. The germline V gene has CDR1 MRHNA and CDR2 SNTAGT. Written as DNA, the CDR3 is TGTGCCAGCAATGGGGACAGCCGGGGGAACACTGAAGCTTTCTTT. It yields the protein CASNGDSRGNTEAFF.

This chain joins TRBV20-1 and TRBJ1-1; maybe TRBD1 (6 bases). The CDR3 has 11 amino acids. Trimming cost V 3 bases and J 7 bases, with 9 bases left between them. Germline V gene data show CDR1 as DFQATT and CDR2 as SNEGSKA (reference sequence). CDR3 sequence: CSARDSVEAFF. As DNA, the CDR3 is TGCAGTGCTAGGGACAGCGTTGAAGCTTTCTTT.

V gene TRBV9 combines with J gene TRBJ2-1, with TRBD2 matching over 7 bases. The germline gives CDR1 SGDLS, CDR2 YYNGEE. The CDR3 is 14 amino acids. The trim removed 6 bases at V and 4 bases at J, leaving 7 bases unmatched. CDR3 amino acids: CASMGRVEYNEQFF. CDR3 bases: TGTGCCAGCATGGGGAGGGTGGAATACAATGAGCAGTTCTTC. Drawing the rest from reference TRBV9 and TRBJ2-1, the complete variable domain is DSGVTQTPKHLITATGQRVTLRCSPRSGDLSVYWYQQSLDQGLQFLIQYYNGEERAKGNILERFSAQQFPDLHSELNLSSLELGDSALYFCASMGRVEYNEQFFGPGTRLTVL.

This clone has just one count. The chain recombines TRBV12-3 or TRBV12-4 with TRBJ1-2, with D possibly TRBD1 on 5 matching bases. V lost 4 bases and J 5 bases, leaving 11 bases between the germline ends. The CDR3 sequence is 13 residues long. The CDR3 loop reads CASSSGAGYGYTF. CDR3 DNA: TGTGCCAGCAGTTCTGGGGCAGGGTATGGCTACACCTTC.

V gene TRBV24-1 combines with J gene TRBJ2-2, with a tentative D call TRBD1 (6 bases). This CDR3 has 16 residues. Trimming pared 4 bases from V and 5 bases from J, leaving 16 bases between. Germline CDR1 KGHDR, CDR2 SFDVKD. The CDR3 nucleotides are TGTGCCACCAGTGACCCTCTAGGGGGTAAAACCGGGGAGCTGTTTTTT. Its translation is CATSDPLGGKTGELFF.

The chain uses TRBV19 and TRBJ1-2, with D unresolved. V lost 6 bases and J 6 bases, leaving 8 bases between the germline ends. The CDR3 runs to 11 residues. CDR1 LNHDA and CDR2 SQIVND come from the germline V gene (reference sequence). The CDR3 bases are TGTGCCAGTAGCCGGGGTGATGGCTACACCTTC. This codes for CASSRGDGYTF.

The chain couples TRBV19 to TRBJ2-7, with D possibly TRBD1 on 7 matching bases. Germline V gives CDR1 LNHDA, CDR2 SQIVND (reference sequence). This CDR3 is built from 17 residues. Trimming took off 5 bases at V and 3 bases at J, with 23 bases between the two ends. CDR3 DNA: TGTGCCAGTAGTGACGGCCAGGGGGTCGCGGGACTCTACGAGCAGTACTTC. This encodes CASSDGQGVAGLYEQYF.

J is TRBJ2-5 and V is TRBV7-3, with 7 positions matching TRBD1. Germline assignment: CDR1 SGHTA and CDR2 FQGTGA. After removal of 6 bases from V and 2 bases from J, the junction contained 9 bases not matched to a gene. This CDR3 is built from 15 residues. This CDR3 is CASSLTRTGQETQYF. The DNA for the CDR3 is TGTGCCAGCAGTCTTACTAGGACAGGACAAGAGACCCAGTACTTC.

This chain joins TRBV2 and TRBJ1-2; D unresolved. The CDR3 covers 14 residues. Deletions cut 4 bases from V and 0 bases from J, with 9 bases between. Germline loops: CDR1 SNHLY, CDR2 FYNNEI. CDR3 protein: CASSALATNYGYTF. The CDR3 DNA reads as TGTGCCAGCAGTGCTCTGGCCACTAACTATGGCTACACCTTC. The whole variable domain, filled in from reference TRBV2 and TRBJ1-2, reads EPEVTQTPSHQVTQMGQEVILRCVPISNHLYFYWYRQILGQKVEFLVSFYNNEISEKSEIFDDQFSVERPDGSNFTLKIRSTKLEDSAMYFCASSALATNYGYTFGSGTRLTVV.

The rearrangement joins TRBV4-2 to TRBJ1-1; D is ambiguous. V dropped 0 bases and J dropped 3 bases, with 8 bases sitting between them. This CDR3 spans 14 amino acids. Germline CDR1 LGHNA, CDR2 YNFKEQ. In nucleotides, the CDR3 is TGTGCCAGCAGCCAAGAACTCACCTACACTGAAGCTTTCTTT. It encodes CASSQELTYTEAFF.

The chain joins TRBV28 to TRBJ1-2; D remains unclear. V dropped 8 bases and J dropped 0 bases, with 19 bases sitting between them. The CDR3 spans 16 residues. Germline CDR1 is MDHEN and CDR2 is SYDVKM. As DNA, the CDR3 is TGTGCCAGCCGAACCCCCCGTGAGTTCCCTAACTATGGCTACACCTTC. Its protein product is CASRTPREFPNYGYTF.